This TCR beta chain appears in the sequencing data of a study of human T cells and chemical hapten exposure. Study in general: The sensitizing agent was 2% DPC, placed on approximately 2 cm by approximately 2 cm of upper inner arm skin. Patients' scalps got diphenylcyclopropenone weekly throughout the approximately 24-week study. Overall study results and limits: Expanded TCRs formed significantly more large CDR3 similarity clusters than controls.

Per the study methods: From 23,224 to 690,600 TCRs were found per sample, with a median of roughly 89,000. MiXCR, applied by TCRdb to the RACE reads, yields one record per CDR3 protein. In this record, the V and J calls reflect TCRdb's handling and not the investigators' own analysis. The data show 360,000 or so distinct CDR3 sequences, 6% to 7% seen once. With 5 bases removed from V and 0 bases from J, the gap between germline ends came to 13 bases. The CDR3 contains 16 residues. The germline CDR1 and CDR2 sequences are SGHVS and FNYEAQ. This clonotype is a singleton in its sample. The antigen remains unidentified. The time point was: patch test 2, 6 weeks after DPC sensitization. Treatment reported: therapeutic diphenylcyclopropenone sensitization with weekly scalp DPC.

The specimen comprised whole blood, sampled in connection with sensitization to the hapten diphenylcyclopropenone (DPC). The chain couples TRBV7-6 to TRBJ2-2; TRBD1 might be the D (5 bases). The clonotype comes from a young woman with alopecia areata. Some clones in this sample may be carry-over from other donors' samples. CDR3 coding DNA: TGTGCCAGCAGCCGAAATTCAGGGACGAACACCGGGGAGCTGTTTTTT. This sequence encodes CASSRNSGTNTGELFF.